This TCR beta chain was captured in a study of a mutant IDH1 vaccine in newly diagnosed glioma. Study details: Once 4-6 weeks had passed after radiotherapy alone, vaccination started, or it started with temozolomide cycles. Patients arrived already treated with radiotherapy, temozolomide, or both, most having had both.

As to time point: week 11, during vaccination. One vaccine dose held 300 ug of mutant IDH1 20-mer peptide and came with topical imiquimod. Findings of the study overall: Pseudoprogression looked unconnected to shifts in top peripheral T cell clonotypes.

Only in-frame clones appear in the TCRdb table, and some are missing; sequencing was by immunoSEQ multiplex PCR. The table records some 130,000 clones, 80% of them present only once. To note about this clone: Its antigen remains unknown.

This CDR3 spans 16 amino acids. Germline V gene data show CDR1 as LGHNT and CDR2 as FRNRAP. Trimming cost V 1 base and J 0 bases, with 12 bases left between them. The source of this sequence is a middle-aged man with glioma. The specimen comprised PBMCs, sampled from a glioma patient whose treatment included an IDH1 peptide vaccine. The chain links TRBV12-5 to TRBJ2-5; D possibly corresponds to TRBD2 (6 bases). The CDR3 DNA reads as TGTGCTAGTGGTTTGGGACTAGATCGGTACCAAGAGACCCAGTACTTC. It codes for CASGLGLDRYQETQYF.